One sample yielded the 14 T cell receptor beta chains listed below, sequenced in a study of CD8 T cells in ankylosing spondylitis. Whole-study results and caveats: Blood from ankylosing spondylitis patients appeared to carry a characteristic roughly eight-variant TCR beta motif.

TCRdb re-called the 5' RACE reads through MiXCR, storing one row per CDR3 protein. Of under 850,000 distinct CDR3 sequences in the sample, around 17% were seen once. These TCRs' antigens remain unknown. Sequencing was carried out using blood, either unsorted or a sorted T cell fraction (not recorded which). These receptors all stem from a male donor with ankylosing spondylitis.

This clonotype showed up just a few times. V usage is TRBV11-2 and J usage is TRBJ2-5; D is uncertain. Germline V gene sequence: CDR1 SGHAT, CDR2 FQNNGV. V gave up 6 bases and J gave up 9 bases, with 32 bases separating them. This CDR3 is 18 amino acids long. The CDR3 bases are TGTGCCAGCAGTTCCGACCTCCGCAACGAACCAACAAGGGTGTCCCAGTACTTC. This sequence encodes CASSSDLRNEPTRVSQYF.

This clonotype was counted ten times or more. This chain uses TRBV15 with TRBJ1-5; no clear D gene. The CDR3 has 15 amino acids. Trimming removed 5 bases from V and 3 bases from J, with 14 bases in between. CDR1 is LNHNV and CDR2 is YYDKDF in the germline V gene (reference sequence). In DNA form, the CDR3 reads TGTGCCACCAGCCTAACTGCCGGGCCCAATCAGCCCCAGCATTTT. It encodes CATSLTAGPNQPQHF.

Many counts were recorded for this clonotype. The CDR3 DNA follows: TGTGCCAGCAGTTTATCGGCCAAAAGCTCCTACGAGCAGTACTTC. Translating gives CASSLSAKSSYEQYF. This sequence joins TRBV28 and TRBJ2-7, with D hard to call. Trimming cost V 1 base and J 0 bases, with 10 bases left between them. Germline assignment: CDR1 MDHEN and CDR2 SYDVKM. This CDR3 is built from 15 residues.

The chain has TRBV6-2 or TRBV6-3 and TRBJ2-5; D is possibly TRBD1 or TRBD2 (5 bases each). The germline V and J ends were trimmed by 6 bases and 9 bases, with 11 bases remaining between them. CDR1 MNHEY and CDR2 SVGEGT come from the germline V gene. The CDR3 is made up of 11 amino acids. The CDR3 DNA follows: TGTGCCAGCAGAAACGGGGACCCCCAGTACTTC. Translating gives CASRNGDPQYF.

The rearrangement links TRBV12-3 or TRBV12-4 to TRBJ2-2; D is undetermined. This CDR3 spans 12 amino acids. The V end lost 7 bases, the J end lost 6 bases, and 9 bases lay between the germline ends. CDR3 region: CASILWPGELFF. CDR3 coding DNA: TGTGCCAGCATCCTCTGGCCCGGGGAGCTGTTTTTT.

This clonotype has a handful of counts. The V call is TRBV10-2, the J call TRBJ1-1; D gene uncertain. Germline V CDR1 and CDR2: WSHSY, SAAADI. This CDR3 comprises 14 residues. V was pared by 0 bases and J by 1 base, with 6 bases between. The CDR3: CASSESRRNTEAFF. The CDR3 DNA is TGCGCCAGCAGTGAGTCGCGGAGGAACACTGAAGCTTTCTTT.

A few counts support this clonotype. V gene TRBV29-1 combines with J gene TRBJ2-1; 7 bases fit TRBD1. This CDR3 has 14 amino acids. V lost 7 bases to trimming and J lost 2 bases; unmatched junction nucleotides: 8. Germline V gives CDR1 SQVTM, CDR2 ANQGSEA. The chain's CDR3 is CSAAGTATYNEQFF. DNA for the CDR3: TGCAGCGCTGCCGGGACAGCGACCTACAATGAGCAGTTCTTC.

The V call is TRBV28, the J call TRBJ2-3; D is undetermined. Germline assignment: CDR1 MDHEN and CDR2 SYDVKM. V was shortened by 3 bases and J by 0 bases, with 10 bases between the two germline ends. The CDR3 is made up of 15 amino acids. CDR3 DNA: TGTGCCAGCAGTTTGGTTCAGTCTAGCACAGATACGCAGTATTTT. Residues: CASSLVQSSTDTQYF.

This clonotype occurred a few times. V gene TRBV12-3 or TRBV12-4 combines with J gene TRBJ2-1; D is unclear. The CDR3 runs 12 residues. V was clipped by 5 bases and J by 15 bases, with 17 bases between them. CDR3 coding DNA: TGTGCCAGCAGTGCATCCGGGCCCTCGGGGTTCTTC. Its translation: CASSASGPSGFF.

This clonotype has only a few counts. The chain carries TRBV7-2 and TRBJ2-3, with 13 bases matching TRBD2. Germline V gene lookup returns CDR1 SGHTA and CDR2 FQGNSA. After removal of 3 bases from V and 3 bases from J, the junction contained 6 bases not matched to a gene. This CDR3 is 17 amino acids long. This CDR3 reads CASSFITSGRGTDTQYF. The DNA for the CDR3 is TGTGCCAGCAGCTTTATAACTAGCGGGAGGGGTACAGATACGCAGTATTTT. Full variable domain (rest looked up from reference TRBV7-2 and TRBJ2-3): GAGVSQSPSNKVTEKGKDVELRCDPISGHTALYWYRQSLGQGLEFLIYFQGNSAPDKSGLPSDRFSAERTGGSVSTLTIQRTQQEDSAVYLCASSFITSGRGTDTQYFGPGTRLTVL.

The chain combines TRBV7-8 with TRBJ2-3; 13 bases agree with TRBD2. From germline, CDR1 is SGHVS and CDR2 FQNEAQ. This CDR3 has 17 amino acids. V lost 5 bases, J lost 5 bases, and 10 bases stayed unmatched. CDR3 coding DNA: TGTGCCAGCAGCGCAGGACTAGCGGGAGTGGTTCGAGATACGCAGTATTTT. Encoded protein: CASSAGLAGVVRDTQYF. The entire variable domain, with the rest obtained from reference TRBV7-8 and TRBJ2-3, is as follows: GAGVSQSPRYKVAKRGQDVALRCDPISGHVSLFWYQQALGQGPEFLTYFQNEAQLDKSGLPSDRFFAERPEGSVSTLKIQRTQQEDSAVYLCASSAGLAGVVRDTQYFGPGTRLTVL.

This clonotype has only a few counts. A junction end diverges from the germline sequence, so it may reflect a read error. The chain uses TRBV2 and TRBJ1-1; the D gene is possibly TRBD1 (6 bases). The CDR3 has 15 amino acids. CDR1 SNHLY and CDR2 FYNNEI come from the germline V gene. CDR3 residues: CATSTSGTKNTDAFF. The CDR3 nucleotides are TGTGCCACCTCAACCTCCGGGACAAAGAACACTGATGCTTTCTTT.

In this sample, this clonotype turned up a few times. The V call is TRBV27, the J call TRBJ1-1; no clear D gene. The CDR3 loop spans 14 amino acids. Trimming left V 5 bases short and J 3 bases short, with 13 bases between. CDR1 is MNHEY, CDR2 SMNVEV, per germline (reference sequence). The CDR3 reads CASSPAPSYTEAFF. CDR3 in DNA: TGTGCCAGCAGTCCCGCTCCGTCGTACACTGAAGCTTTCTTT.

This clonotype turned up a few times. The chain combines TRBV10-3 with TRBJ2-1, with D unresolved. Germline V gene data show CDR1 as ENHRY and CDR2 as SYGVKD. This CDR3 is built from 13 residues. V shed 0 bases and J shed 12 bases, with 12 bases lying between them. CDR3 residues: CAISESTVDGQFF. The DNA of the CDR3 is TGTGCCATCAGTGAGTCGACTGTTGACGGGCAGTTCTTC.